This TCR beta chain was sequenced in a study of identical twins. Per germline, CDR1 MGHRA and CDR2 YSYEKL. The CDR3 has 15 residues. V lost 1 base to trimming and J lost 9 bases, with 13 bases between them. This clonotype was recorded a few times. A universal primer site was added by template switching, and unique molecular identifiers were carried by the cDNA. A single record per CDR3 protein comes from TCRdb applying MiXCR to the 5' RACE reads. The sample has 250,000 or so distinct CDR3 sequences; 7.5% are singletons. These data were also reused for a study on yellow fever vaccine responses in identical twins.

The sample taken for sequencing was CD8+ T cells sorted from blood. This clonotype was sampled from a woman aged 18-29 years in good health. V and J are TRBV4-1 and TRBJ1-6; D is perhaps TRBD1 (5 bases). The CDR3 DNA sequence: TGCGCCAGCAGCCAAGTCGGGCAGGGAAGTTCACCCCTCCACTTT. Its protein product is CASSQVGQGSSPLHF.